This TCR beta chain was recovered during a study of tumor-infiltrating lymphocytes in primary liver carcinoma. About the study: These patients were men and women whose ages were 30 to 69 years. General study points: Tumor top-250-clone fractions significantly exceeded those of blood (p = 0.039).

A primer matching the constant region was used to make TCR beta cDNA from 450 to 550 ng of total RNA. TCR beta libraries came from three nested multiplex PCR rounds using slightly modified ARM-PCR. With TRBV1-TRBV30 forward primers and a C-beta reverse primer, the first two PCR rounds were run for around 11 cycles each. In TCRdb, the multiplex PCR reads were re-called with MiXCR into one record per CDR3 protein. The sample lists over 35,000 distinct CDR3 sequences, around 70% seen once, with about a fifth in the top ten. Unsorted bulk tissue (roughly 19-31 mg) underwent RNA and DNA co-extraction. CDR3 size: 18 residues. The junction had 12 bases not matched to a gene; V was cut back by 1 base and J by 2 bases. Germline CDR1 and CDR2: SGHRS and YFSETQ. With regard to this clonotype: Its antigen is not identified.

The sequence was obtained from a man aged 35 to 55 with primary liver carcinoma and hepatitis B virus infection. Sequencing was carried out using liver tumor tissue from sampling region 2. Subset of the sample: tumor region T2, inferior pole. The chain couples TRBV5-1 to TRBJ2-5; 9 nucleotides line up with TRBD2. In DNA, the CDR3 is TGCGCCAGCAGCTTGACCGGGGCTAGCGGGGCCATACAAGAGACCCAGTACTTC. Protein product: CASSLTGASGAIQETQYF.